This T cell receptor (beta chain) was documented in a study of PD-L1 blockade in urothelial cancer. Here immunoSEQ multiplex PCR was the method, and the copy in TCRdb shows in-frame clones only, minus some. Of about 51,000 clones listed, 70% to 90% are singletons. Trimming stripped 1 base from V and 0 bases from J, with 13 bases between. Per the germline V gene, CDR1 is GTSNPN and CDR2 is SVGIG (reference sequence). The CDR3 has 16 residues. This clonotype was obtained from a man in his sixties with urothelial cancer. The sequenced sample was PBMCs, obtained around atezolizumab (anti-PD-L1) treatment. The chain is built from TRBV30 and TRBJ1-5; D remains unclear. The CDR3 spells CAWSAKGAYSNQPQHF. CDR3 DNA sequence: TGTGCCTGGAGTGCCAAAGGAGCCTATAGCAATCAGCCCCAGCATTTT.